This entry is about one TCR beta chain. These data belong to a study of shared clonotypes between healthy human individuals. This CDR3 has 13 amino acids. Per the germline V gene, CDR1 is SGHRS and CDR2 is YFSETQ. V shed 2 bases and J shed 8 bases, with 13 bases lying between them. TCRdb's table, derived via immunoSEQ multiplex PCR, lists solely in-frame clones and lacks some. The sample contains some 96,000 clones, less than 50% of which appear only once. The sequencing input was PBMCs. The gene calls are TRBV5-1 and TRBJ1-1, with D tentatively TRBD1 (5 bases). This TCR came from a woman aged 40 to 55 in good health. Some clones in this sample may be carry-over from other donors' samples. The CDR3 nucleotides read TGCGCCAGCAGCTTCAATAGTGGACAAGAAGCTTTCTTT. Its translation: CASSFNSGQEAFF.